The rows below give T cell receptor beta chains drawn from one sample of a study of T cell responses to AZD1222 COVID-19 vaccine. Generated by immunoSEQ multiplex PCR, the TCRdb table keeps only in-frame clones and is missing some. The sample lists 70,000 to 90,000 clones, about 92% occurring once. The sequencing here drew on peripheral blood, taken on day 0 of AZD1222 vaccination. The receptors derive from an adult in good health. Each CDR3 is given with its conserved first and last residue. A D gene is named only where the DNA matches it firmly. Not all rows give a size; the values are once, few, many and, for expanded clones, a class.

V	size	D	J	DNA	CDR3
TRBV5-5	.	.	TRBJ1-2	TGTGCCAGCAGCTTTGACTTAGGGGTTGGTGGCTACACCTTC	CASSFDLGVGGYTF
TRBV7-8	.	.	TRBJ2-7	TGTGCCAGCAGCCGTGGACAGTTCTACGAGCAGTACTTC	CASSRGQFYEQYF
TRBV25-1	.	.	TRBJ2-5	TGTGCCAGCAGTGAAGGTGACCAGGTTTGGGAGACCCAGTACTTC	CASSEGDQVWETQYF
TRBV28	once	TRBD2	TRBJ2-3	TGTGCCAGCATAGCGGGAGTGACCACAGATACGCAGTATTTT	CASIAGVTTDTQYF
TRBV27	.	TRBD2	TRBJ2-2	TGTGCCAGCAGTCGAAAACCCTCCGGACTAGCGGGAGCCGGGGAGCTGTTTTTT	CASSRKPSGLAGAGELFF
TRBV19	once	TRBD2	TRBJ2-7	TGTGCCAGTAGTCCATTCAGGACTAGCGGGCGAAGGGGCGAGCAGTACTTC	CASSPFRTSGRRGEQYF
TRBV19	once	TRBD2	TRBJ2-1	TGTGCCAGTAGTATGAGCGGGAGATCCTACAATGAGCAGTTCTTC	CASSMSGRSYNEQFF
TRBV12-5	.	TRBD2	TRBJ2-1	TGTGCTAGTGGTTTGCCCCCTCTAGCGGGGGGGCGGAATGAGCAGTTCTTC	CASGLPPLAGGRNEQFF
TRBV6-2/TRBV6-3	many	.	TRBJ2-7	TGTGCCAGCAGTTGGGACACCACCCTACGACGGCAGTACTTC	CASSWDTTLRRQYF
TRBV6-5	.	.	TRBJ2-7	TGTGCCAGCAGTCTTAGGACAGACTACGAGCAGTACTTC	CASSLRTDYEQYF
TRBV10-2	.	.	TRBJ1-2	TGCGCCAGCAGGGACCCTGCAACCAACTATGGCTACACCTTC	CASRDPATNYGYTF
TRBV5-4	.	TRBD1	TRBJ1-2	TGTGCCAGCAGCTTGGACAGGGGGGACTATGGCTACACCTTC	CASSLDRGDYGYTF
TRBV5-1	.	TRBD2	TRBJ2-3	TGCGCCAGCAGCTTGGTGACGGGGGGTAGCACAGATACGCAGTATTTT	CASSLVTGGSTDTQYF
TRBV5-1	.	.	TRBJ2-3	TGCGCCAGCAGGCAGGAGACAGATACGCAGTATTTT	CASRQETDTQYF
TRBV12-3/TRBV12-4	few	.	TRBJ1-4	TGTGCCAGCGCGACAGTCTATAATGAAAAACTGTTTTTT	CASATVYNEKLFF
TRBV14	.	TRBD1	TRBJ1-1	TGTGCCAGCAGCCAAGGTGGACAGGCTGAAGCTTTCTTT	CASSQGGQAEAFF
TRBV3-1/TRBV3-2	few	TRBD2	TRBJ2-1	TGTGCCAGCAGCCAAGATGCCCGGGGGGGTTGGCAGTTCTTC	CASSQDARGGWQFF
TRBV6-5	.	.	TRBJ2-2	TGTGCCAGTGCAGTGGAGCCCCAATTCGGGGAGCTGTTTTTT	CASAVEPQFGELFF
TRBV4-3	.	.	TRBJ2-1	TGCGCCAGCAGCCAAGGCCTAGTGGTCCCAGGTGGGCAGTTCTTC	CASSQGLVVPGGQFF
TRBV5-4	few	TRBD1	TRBJ1-2	TGTGCCAGCAGCCAAGCCGACAGGGCCTATGCCGGCTACACCTTC	CASSQADRAYAGYTF
TRBV5-1	.	TRBD1	TRBJ2-7	TGCGCCAGCAGCTTGGGACAGGGGGCGAACGAGCAGTACTTC	CASSLGQGANEQYF
TRBV5-6	.	TRBD1	TRBJ1-5	TGTGCCAGCAGCTTGAGGGACAGGTCTCAGCCCCAGCATTTT	CASSLRDRSQPQHF
TRBV28	.	.	TRBJ1-5	TGTGCCAGCAGTACCACCCAGGCGAATCAGCCCCAGCATTTT	CASSTTQANQPQHF
TRBV7-2	.	TRBD2	TRBJ2-4	TGTGCCAGCAGCTTATCTGTGGGGGGGAGGTACTTC	CASSLSVGGRYF
TRBV19	.	.	TRBJ1-1	TGTGCCAGTATCGGCAAGGGTAGCACTGAAGCTTTCTTT	CASIGKGSTEAFF
TRBV10-2	.	TRBD1	TRBJ1-6	TGCGCCAGCAGCGACAGGGGTCGGAATTCACCCCTCCACTTT	CASSDRGRNSPLHF